This T cell receptor (beta chain) appears in the sequencing data of a study of blood T cell repertoires in COVID-19. Across the study: Sources were T cells, B-cell-depleted T cells, or PBMCs; the material itself was cDNA or gDNA.

V lost 2 bases, J lost 13 bases, and 14 bases lay in between. The CDR3 is 12 amino acids. The germline gives CDR1 MDHEN, CDR2 SYDVKM. Authors' analysis steps: Reference gene primer amplification yielded estimated nucleated cell counts. Data came from immunoSEQ multiplex PCR; TCRdb stores just in-frame clones and leaves some out. Clone size and the V and J calls come from that table; the DNA yielded D and trimming. The sample includes about 100,000 clones, roughly 79% of them seen just once. The rearrangement links TRBV28 to TRBJ1-2; D is perhaps TRBD1 (6 bases). The receptor was isolated from an elderly man with COVID-19, enrolled during active disease. Sequenced input: peripheral blood. Here the CDR3 reads CASSLRTTQGTF. CDR3 bases: TGTGCCAGCAGTTTACGGACAACACAGGGCACCTTC.